This T cell receptor (beta chain) was recovered during a study of cytomegalovirus exposure and HLA in healthy donors. Study at large: Genotyping showed 70% to 90% of some 400 donors falling in the Caucasian-associated ancestry cluster.

The sample holds one count of this clone. What it binds is unknown. There are 12 residues in the CDR3. Trimming at V came to 3 bases and at J to 9 bases, leaving 2 bases not matched to a gene. The germline V gene has CDR1 MNHEY and CDR2 SMNVEV (reference sequence). Findings of the study overall: Being productive about 90% or about 30% of the time was typical of most TCR beta V segments in an earlier analysis. Most TCRs appeared rarely, but some public TCRs recurred in many donors. Apparent HLA restriction characterized most CMV-associated TCR beta chains in a later analysis.

Researchers ran the PCR with 60 Vbeta and 13 Jbeta primers. The protocol was immunoSEQ multiplex PCR, while the TCRdb copy is restricted to in-frame clones and leaves out a portion. The sample carries fewer than 130,000 clones, roughly three quarters recorded once. The sample was PBMCs. The chain has TRBV27 and TRBJ2-1; 7 positions agree with TRBD2. The TCR originated in a man aged 25-45 years in good health and CMV-seropositive. CDR3 amino acids: CASSFREGEQFF. The CDR3 nucleotides are TGTGCCAGCAGTTTCAGGGAGGGTGAGCAGTTCTTC.